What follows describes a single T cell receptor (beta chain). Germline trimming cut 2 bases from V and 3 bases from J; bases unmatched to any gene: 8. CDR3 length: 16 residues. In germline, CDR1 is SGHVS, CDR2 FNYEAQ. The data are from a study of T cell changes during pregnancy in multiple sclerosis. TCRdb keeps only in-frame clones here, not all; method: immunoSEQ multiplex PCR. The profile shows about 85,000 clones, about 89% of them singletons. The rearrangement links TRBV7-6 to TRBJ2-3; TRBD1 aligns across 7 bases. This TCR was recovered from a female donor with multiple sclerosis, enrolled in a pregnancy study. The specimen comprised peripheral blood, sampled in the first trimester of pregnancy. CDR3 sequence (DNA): TGTGCCAGCAGCTTAAGAGGGGGCGCCGGAACAGATACGCAGTATTTT. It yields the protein CASSLRGGAGTDTQYF.